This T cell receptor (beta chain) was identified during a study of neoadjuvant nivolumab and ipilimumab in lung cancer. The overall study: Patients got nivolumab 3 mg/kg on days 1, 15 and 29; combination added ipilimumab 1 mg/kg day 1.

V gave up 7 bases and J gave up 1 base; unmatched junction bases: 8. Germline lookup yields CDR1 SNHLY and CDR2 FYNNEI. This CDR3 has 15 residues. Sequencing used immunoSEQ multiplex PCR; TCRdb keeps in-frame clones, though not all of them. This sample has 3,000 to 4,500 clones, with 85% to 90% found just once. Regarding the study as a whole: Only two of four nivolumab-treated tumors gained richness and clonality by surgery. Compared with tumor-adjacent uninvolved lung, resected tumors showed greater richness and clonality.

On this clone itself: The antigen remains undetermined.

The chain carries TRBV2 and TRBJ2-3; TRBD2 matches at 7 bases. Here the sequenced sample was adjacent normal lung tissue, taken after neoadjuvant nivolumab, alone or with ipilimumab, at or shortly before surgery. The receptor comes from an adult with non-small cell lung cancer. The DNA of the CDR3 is TGTGCCAGCAAGGGTAGCGGGTGGGGCACAGATACGCAGTATTTT. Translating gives CASKGSGWGTDTQYF.